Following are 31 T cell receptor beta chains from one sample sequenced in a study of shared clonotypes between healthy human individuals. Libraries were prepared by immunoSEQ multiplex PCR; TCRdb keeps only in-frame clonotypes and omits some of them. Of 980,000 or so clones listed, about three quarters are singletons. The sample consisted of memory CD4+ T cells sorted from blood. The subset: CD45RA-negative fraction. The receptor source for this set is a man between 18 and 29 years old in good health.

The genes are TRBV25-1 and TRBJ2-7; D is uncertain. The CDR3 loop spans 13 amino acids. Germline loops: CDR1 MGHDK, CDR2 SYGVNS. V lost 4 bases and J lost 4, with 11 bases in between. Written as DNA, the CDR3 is TGTGCCAGCAGTGGGGATTACACGTACGAGCAGTACTTC. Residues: CASSGDYTYEQYF.

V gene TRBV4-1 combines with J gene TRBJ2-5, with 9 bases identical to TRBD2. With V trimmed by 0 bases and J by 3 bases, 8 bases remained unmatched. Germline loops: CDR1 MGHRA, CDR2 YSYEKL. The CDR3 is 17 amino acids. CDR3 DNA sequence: TGCGCCAGCAGCCAAGATCTTGCGGCTAGCGGGGAAGAGACCCAGTACTTC. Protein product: CASSQDLAASGEETQYF.

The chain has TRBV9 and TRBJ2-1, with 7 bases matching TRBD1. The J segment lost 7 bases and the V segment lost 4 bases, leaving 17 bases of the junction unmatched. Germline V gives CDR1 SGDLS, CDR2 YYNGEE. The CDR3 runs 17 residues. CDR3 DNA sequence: TGTGCCAGCAGCCAGGGGGTGTGGCGGTTGACGTGGAATGAGCAGTTCTTC. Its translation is CASSQGVWRLTWNEQFF.

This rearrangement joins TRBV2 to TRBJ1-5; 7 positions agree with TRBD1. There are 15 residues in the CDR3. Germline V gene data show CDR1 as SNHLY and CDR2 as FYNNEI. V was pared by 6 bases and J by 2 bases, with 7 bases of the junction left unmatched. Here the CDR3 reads CASSADRERNQPQHF. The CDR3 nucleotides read TGTGCCAGCAGCGCCGACAGGGAGCGCAATCAGCCCCAGCATTTT.

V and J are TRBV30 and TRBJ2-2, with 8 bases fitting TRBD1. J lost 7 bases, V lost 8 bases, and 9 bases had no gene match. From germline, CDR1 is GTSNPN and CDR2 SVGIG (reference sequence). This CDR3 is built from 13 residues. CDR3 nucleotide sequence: TGTGCCCGAGTGGACAGGGCTCTCGGGGAGCTGTTTTTT. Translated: CARVDRALGELFF.

CDR3 coding DNA: TGTGCCAGCAGCTTAGGGGACAGTGAAAGAGAGACCCAGTACTTC. It translates to CASSLGDSERETQYF. J is TRBJ2-5 and V is TRBV7-2, with TRBD1 matching over 7 bases. After removal of 1 base from V and 4 bases from J, the junction contained 6 bases not matched to a gene. The CDR3 totals 15 residues. The germline CDR1 and CDR2 sequences are SGHTA and FQGNSA.

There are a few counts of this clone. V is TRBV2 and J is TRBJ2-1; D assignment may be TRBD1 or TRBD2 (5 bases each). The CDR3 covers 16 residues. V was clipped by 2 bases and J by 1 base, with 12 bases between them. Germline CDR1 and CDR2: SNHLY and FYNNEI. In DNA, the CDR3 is TGTGCCAGCAGTGAAAGGGGAGCGTCGTCCTACAATGAGCAGTTCTTC. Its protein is CASSERGASSYNEQFF.

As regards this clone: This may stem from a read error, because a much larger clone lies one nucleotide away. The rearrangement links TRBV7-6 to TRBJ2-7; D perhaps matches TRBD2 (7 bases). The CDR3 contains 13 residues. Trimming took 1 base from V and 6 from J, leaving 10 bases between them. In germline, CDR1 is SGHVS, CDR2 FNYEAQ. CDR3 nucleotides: TGTGCCAGCAGCTTAGTGGGGGGGCCCGAGCAGTACTTC. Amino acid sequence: CASSLVGGPEQYF.

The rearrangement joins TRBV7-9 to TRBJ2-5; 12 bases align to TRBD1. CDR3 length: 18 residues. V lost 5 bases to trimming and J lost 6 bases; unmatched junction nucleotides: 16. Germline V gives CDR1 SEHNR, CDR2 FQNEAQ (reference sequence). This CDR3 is CASSIRTTGTGGWKTQYF. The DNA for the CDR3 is TGTGCCAGCAGCATCCGAACTACCGGGACAGGGGGCTGGAAGACCCAGTACTTC. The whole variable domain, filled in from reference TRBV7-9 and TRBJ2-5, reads DTGVSQNPRHKITKRGQNVTFRCDPISEHNRLYWYRQTLGQGPEFLTYFQNEAQLEKSRLLSDRFSAERPKGSFSTLEIQRTEQGDSAMYLCASSIRTTGTGGWKTQYFGPGTRLLVL.

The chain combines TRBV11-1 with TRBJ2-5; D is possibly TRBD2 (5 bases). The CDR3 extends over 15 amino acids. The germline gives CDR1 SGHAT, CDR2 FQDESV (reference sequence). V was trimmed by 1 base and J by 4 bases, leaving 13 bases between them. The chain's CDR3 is CASSLVVLGLETQYF. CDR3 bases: TGTGCCAGCAGCTTAGTGGTACTAGGCCTAGAGACCCAGTACTTC.

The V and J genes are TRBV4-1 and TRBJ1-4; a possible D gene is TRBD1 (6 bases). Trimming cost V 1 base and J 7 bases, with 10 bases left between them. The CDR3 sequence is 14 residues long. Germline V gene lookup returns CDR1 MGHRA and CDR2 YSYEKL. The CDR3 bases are TGCGCCAGCAGCCAAGTACAGGGAACTGAAAAACTGTTTTTT. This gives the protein CASSQVQGTEKLFF.

DNA of the CDR3: TGTGCCAGCAGTGAAGCGAGAAGGCGGGAGGAAGTCCACGAGCAGTACTTC. This encodes CASSEARRREEVHEQYF. The chain couples TRBV6-1 to TRBJ2-7; 8 bases align to TRBD2. The CDR3 spans 17 residues. Trimming removed 0 bases from V and 5 bases from J; junction bases left unmatched: 12. Germline lookup yields CDR1 MNHNS and CDR2 SASEGT.

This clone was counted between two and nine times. CDR3 coding DNA: TGTGCCAGCAGTTGGACAGGGAGGTCTGCCAAAAACATTCAGTACTTC. Its protein is CASSWTGRSAKNIQYF. This rearrangement joins TRBV13 to TRBJ2-4; 8 nucleotides line up with TRBD1. The CDR3 extends over 16 amino acids. V lost 6 bases and J lost 1; bases outside the gene matches: 8. Germline loops: CDR1 PRHDT, CDR2 FYEKMQ (reference sequence).

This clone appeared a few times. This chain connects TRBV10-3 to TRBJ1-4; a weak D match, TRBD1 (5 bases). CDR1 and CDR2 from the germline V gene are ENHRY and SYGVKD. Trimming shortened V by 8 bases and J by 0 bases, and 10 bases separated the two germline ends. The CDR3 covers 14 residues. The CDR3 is CAIGGGTTNEKLFF. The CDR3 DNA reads TGTGCCATCGGGGGAGGAACAACTAATGAAAAACTGTTTTTT.

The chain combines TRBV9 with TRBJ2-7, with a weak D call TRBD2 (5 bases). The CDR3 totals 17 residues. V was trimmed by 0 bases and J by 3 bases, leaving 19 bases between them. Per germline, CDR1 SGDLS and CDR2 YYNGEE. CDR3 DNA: TGTGCCAGCAGCGTAGCTCCGGGCGGCTCGGGATACTACGAGCAGTACTTC. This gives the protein CASSVAPGGSGYYEQYF.

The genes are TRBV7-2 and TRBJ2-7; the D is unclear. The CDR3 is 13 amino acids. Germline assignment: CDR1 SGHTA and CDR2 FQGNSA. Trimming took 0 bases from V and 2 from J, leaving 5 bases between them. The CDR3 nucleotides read TGTGCCAGCAGCTTAGCACAGACCTACGAGCAGTACTTC. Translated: CASSLAQTYEQYF.

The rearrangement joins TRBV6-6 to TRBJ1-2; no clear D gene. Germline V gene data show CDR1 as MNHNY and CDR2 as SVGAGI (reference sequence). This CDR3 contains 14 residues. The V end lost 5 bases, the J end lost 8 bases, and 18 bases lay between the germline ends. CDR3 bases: TGTGCCAGCAGTCTCCAGAGGACTCAAGGAGGCTACACCTTC. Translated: CASSLQRTQGGYTF.

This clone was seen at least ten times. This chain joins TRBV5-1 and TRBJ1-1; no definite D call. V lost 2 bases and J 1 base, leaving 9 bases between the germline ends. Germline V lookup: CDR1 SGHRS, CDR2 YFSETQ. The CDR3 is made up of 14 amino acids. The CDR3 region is CASSLGDKNTEAFF. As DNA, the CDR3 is TGCGCCAGCAGCTTAGGCGACAAGAACACTGAAGCTTTCTTT.

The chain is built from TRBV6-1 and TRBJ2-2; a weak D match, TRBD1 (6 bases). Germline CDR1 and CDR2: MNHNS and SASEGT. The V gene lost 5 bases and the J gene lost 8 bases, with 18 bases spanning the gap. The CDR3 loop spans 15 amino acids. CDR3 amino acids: CASSPVRGNVGELFF. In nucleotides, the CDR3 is TGTGCCAGCAGTCCTGTCAGGGGTAACGTAGGGGAGCTGTTTTTT.

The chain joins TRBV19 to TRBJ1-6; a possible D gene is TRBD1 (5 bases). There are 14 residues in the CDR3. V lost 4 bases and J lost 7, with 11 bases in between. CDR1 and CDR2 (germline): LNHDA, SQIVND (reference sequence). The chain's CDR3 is CASSTGTGNSPLHF. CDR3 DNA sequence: TGTGCCAGTAGTACCGGGACGGGGAATTCACCCCTCCACTTT.

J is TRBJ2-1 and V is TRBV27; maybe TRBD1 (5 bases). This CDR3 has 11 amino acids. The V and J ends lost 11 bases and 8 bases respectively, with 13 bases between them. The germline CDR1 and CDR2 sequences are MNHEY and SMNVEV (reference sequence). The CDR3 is CAPQSRDEQFF. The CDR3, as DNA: TGTGCCCCCCAAAGCAGGGATGAGCAGTTCTTC.

CDR3 sequence (DNA): TGTGCCAGCAGTGCCGGTTTAGGCATTACTGAAGCTTTCTTT. This translates into CASSAGLGITEAFF. The chain recombines TRBV2 with TRBJ1-1; D gene unclear. The V end was cut by 4 bases, the J end by 5 bases, with 14 bases between. The CDR3 loop spans 14 amino acids. Germline V gene sequence: CDR1 SNHLY, CDR2 FYNNEI.

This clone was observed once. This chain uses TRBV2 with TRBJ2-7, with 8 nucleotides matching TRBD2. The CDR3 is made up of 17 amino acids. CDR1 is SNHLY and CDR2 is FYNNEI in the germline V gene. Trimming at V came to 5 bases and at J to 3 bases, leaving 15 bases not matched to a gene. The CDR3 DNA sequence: TGTGCCAGCAGTAAACGGGGGGGGACTGACGGAAACTACGAGCAGTACTTC. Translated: CASSKRGGTDGNYEQYF.

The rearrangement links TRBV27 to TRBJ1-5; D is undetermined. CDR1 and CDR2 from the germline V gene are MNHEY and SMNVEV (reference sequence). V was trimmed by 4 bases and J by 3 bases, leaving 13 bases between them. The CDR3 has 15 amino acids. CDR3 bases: TGTGCCAGCAGTTCCTTCCACGGGTTCAATCAGCCCCAGCATTTT. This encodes CASSSFHGFNQPQHF.

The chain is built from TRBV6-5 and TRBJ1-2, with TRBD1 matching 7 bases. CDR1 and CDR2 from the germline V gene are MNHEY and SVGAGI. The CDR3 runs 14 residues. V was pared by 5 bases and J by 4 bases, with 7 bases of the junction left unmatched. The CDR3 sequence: CASSSKGGPYGYTF. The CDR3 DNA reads TGTGCCAGCAGTAGCAAAGGGGGCCCCTATGGCTACACCTTC.

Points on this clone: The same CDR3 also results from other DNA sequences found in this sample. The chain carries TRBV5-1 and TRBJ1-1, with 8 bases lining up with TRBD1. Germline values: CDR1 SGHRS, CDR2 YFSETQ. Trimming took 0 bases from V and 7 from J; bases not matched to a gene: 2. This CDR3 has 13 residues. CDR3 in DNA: TGCGCCAGCAGCTTGGGCGGACAGGGTGAAGCTTTCTTT. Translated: CASSLGGQGEAFF.

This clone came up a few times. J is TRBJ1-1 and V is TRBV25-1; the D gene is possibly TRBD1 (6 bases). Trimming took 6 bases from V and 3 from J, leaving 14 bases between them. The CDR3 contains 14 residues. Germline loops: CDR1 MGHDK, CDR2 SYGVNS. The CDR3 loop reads CASSPQGSDTEAFF. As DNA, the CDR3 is TGTGCCAGCAGCCCACAGGGATCAGACACTGAAGCTTTCTTT.

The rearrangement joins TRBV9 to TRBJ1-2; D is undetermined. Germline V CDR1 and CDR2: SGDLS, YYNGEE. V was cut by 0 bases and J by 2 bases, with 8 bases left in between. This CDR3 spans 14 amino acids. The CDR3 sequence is CASSVVGGNYGYTF. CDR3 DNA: TGTGCCAGCAGCGTAGTTGGAGGGAACTATGGCTACACCTTC.

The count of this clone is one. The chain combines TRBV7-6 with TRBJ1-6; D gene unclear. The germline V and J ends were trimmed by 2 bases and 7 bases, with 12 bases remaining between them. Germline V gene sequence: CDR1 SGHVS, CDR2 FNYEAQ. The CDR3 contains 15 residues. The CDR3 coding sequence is TGTGCCAGCAGCTTACAACCGGGCCCGAATTCACCCCTCCACTTT. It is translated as CASSLQPGPNSPLHF.

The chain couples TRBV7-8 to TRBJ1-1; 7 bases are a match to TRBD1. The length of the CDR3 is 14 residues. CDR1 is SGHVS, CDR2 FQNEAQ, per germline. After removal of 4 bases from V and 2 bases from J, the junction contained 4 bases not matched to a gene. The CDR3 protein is CASSSYRGNTEAFF. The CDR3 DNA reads TGTGCCAGCAGCTCGTACAGGGGAAACACTGAAGCTTTCTTT.

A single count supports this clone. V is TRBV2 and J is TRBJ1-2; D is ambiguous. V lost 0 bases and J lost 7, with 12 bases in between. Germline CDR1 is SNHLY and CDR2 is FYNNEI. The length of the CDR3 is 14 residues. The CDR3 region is CASSEALGSGGYTF. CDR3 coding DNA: TGTGCCAGCAGTGAAGCGCTGGGGTCCGGTGGCTACACCTTC.